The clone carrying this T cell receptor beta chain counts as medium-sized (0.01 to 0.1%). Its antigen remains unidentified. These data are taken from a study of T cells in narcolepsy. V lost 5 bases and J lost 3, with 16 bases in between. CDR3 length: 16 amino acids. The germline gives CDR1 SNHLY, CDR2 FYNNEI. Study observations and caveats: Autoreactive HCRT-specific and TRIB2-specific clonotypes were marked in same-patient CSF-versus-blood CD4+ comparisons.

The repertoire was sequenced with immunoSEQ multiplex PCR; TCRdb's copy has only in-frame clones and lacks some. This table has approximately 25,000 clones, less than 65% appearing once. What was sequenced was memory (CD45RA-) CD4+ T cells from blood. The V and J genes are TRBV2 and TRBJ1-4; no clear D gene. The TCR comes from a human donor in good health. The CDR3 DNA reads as TGTGCCAGCAGTCGAGAATTGAGGGCAGCTAATGAAAAACTGTTTTTT. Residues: CASSRELRAANEKLFF.